The 9 T cell receptor beta chains given below trace back to one sample, sequenced in a study of cytomegalovirus exposure and HLA in healthy donors (dated by TCRdb to 2017 to 2019). The library was produced with the immunoSEQ multiplex PCR assay. A mixture of 60 forward primers for TCR Vbeta segments and 13 reverse primers for TCR Jbeta segments was used in the multiplex PCR. Not all clones reach the TCRdb copy of this immuneACCESS table, which keeps in-frame sequences only. Checked studies attribute under half of the gap to unresolved V genes and leave the rest unexplained. The sample contains about 140,000 clones, over 80% of them found a single time. The ten most abundant clones make up about 3.4% of the sample. Specimen: PBMCs. The origin of the receptors is a male donor in good health and CMV-seronegative.

V usage is TRBV19 and J usage is TRBJ1-5; TRBD1 might be the D (5 bases). The CDR3 contains 15 residues. Trimming shortened V by 7 bases and J by 3 bases, and 16 bases separated the two germline ends. Looked up from germline, CDR1 is LNHDA and CDR2 is SQIVND (reference sequence). CDR3 coding DNA: TGTGCCAGTACCGCGGGACGGAGAATCAATCAGCCCCAGCATTTT. This sequence encodes CASTAGRRINQPQHF. Looking up the rest from reference TRBV19 and TRBJ1-5 gives the full variable domain: DGGITQSPKYLFRKEGQNVTLSCEQNLNHDAMYWYRQDPGQGLRLIYYSQIVNDFQKGDIAEGYSVSREKKESFPLTVTSAQKNPTAFYLCASTAGRRINQPQHFGDGTRLSIL.

This clone has a single count. The rearrangement joins TRBV7-2 to TRBJ1-6; TRBD1 is a possible D gene (5 bases). Germline loops: CDR1 SGHTA, CDR2 FQGNSA. Trimming pared 5 bases from V and 0 bases from J, leaving 14 bases between. The CDR3 is 17 residues long. CDR3 bases: TGTGCCAGCAGCGCAACACAGGTCGGCTCCTATAATTCACCCCTCCACTTT. Protein: CASSATQVGSYNSPLHF.

This chain connects TRBV21-1 to TRBJ2-1; the DNA was not used to check the table's D call, TRBD2. TRBV21-1 represents a pseudogene. This CDR3 region has 16 residues. The CDR3 DNA reads as TGTGCCAGCAGGCCCGGACTTTACATATCCTACAATGAGCAGTTCTTC. Translated: CASRPGLYISYNEQFF.

The chain recombines TRBV27 with TRBJ2-7, with 7 bases lining up with TRBD2. Germline V gene data show CDR1 as MNHEY and CDR2 as SMNVEV (reference sequence). The CDR3 loop spans 13 amino acids. Losses at the gene ends were 1 base for V and 6 bases for J; bases not matched to a gene: 3. CDR3 amino acids: CASSLLPSGEQYF. For the CDR3, the DNA is TGTGCCAGCAGTTTATTGCCTAGCGGCGAGCAGTACTTC.

The chain carries TRBV25-1 and TRBJ2-5; 11 bases are a match to TRBD2. CDR3 length equals 17 residues. Per the germline V gene, CDR1 is MGHDK and CDR2 is SYGVNS. V gave up 6 bases and J gave up 5 bases; unmatched junction bases: 14. The DNA of the CDR3 is TGTGCCAGCAGCATGCACCTTAGCGGGGGGGGGTTGGAGACCCAGTACTTC. It translates to CASSMHLSGGGLETQYF.

V is TRBV4-1 and J is TRBJ1-4; 7 bases are a match to TRBD1. The CDR3 runs 17 residues. J gave up 2 bases and V 4 bases, and 10 bases lay outside the gene matches. The germline CDR1 and CDR2 sequences are MGHRA and YSYEKL. The CDR3 reads CASSPFSAGQTNEKLFF. The CDR3 nucleotides are TGCGCCAGCAGCCCTTTCAGTGCGGGACAGACTAATGAAAAACTGTTTTTT.

The V and J genes are TRBV2 and TRBJ2-5; 8 bases align to TRBD2. The CDR3 runs to 17 residues. CDR1 and CDR2 from the germline V gene are SNHLY and FYNNEI. Trimming cost V 5 bases and J 1 base; bases outside gene matches: 12. CDR3 protein: CASSLVIGGGSQETQYF. The CDR3 region has the DNA TGTGCCAGCAGTCTTGTTATCGGCGGGGGGTCCCAAGAGACCCAGTACTTC. Full variable domain (remainder filled in from reference TRBV2 and TRBJ2-5): EPEVTQTPSHQVTQMGQEVILRCVPISNHLYFYWYRQILGQKVEFLVSFYNNEISEKSEIFDDQFSVERPDGSNFTLKIRSTKLEDSAMYFCASSLVIGGGSQETQYFGPGTRLLVL.

The chain carries TRBV4-1 and TRBJ1-2; no firm D call. V lost 0 bases and J lost 1, with 12 bases in between. Germline V gene data show CDR1 as MGHRA and CDR2 as YSYEKL. The length of the CDR3 is 16 residues. The CDR3 loop reads CASSQDPQLGNYGYTF. CDR3 nucleotides: TGCGCCAGCAGCCAAGATCCGCAACTAGGTAACTATGGCTACACCTTC.

V and J are TRBV7-6 and TRBJ1-5; TRBD1 matches 7 bases. Per the germline V gene, CDR1 is SGHVS and CDR2 is FNYEAQ. This CDR3 contains 14 residues. With 3 bases clipped from V and 6 bases from J, the junction kept 5 bases outside the gene matches. CDR3 DNA: TGTGCCAGCAGCTTGTCGACAGGGATTCAGCCCCAGCATTTT. Translating it yields CASSLSTGIQPQHF.